The following is a T cell receptor (beta chain) sequence with its context. Germline V CDR1 and CDR2: SGHTA, FQGNSA. V lost 5 bases to trimming and J lost 12 bases; unmatched junction nucleotides: 3. The CDR3 extends over 11 amino acids. Preparing the TCRbeta library involved the use of unique molecular identifiers. One entry per CDR3 protein results from TCRdb running MiXCR on the PCR reads. Found here are 250,000 to 350,000 distinct CDR3 sequences, 23% of them singletons; the top ten hold approximately 11%. The entry originates in a study of T-cell reconstitution after alpha-beta-depleted transplantation in children.

The origin of this receptor is a male patient aged 10 to 17 who had a stem cell transplant for acute lymphoblastic leukemia, so the T cells may come from the graft donor. The chain combines TRBV7-2 with TRBJ2-1, with 8 bases matching TRBD1. Sequences were derived from PBMCs, mostly from graft donor cells, sampled 180 days after TCRalphabeta/CD19-depleted stem cell transplant. The CDR3 here is CASSLGQGQFF. In nucleotides, the CDR3 is TGTGCCAGCAGCCTTGGACAGGGGCAGTTCTTC.